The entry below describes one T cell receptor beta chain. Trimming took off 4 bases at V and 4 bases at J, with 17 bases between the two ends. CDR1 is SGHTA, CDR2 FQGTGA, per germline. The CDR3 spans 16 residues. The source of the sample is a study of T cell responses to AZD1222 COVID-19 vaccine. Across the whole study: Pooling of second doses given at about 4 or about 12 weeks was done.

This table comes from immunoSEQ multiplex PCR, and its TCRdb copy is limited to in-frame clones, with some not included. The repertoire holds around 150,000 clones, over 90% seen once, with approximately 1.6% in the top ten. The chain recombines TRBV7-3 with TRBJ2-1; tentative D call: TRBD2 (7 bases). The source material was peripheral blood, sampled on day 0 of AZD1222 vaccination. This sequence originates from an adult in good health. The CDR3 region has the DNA TGTGCCAGCAGCTACCAGGGGAGCGGGGCTTACAATGAGCAGTTCTTC. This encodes CASSYQGSGAYNEQFF.